In this sample, the clone carrying this T cell receptor (beta chain) turned up a few times. The target antigen is unknown. The sample originates from a study of T cells in Graves' hyperthyroidism and ophthalmopathy. RNA transcripts served as the template for amplifying TCR beta CDR3 regions. First-round RT-PCR of the TCR CDR3 relied on the HTBI primer set. TCRdb independently ran MiXCR on the multiplex PCR reads; one entry per CDR3 protein. Here the sample spans 160,000 or so distinct CDR3 sequences, 9.4% being singletons. Trimming shortened V by 4 bases and J by 5 bases, and 11 bases separated the two germline ends. Germline CDR1 and CDR2: MGHRA and YSYEKL. There are 13 residues in the CDR3. Patients with uncontrolled infections, other autoimmune diseases, pregnancy or lactation were excluded. Diagnostic assessment was based on clinical symptoms, serum thyroxine and TRAb, thyroid ultrasound and orbital computed tomography.

Study conclusions and caveats: Within blood appeared most thyroid clonotypes that had expanded above 0.001.

This receptor was taken from a woman aged 18-29 years with Graves' hyperthyroidism that later progressed to Graves' ophthalmopathy. The rearrangement links TRBV4-1 to TRBJ1-1, with D unresolved. Sequencing was performed on blood. Here the CDR3 reads CASSPRPGTEAFF. The CDR3 nucleotides are TGCGCCAGCAGCCCTCGGCCGGGGACTGAAGCTTTCTTT.